The present T cell receptor beta chain was sequenced within a study of blood T cell repertoires in COVID-19. The wider study: The United States, Italy and Spain were the sources of the acute and convalescent COVID-19 samples.

Germline assignment: CDR1 SNHLY and CDR2 FYNNEI. This CDR3 region has 15 residues. Losses at the gene ends were 2 bases for V and 8 bases for J; bases not matched to a gene: 3. TCRdb's table, derived via immunoSEQ multiplex PCR, lists solely in-frame clones and lacks some. This sample carries fewer than 200,000 clones, over 80% of them seen once, and the ten largest clones take 4.4%. Study members were between about 18 and 89 years old and lived in around 24 US regions. Clinical histories supplied by participants themselves formed the basis of cohort assignment. Material for sequencing was PBMCs or T cells enriched from blood (not recorded which). V and J are TRBV2 and TRBJ2-4, with 13 bases that match TRBD2. This clonotype was obtained from a woman between 50 and 59 years old who had recovered from COVID-19. CDR3: CASSERGTSGDIQYF. The CDR3 nucleotides read TGTGCCAGCAGTGAAAGAGGGACTAGCGGGGACATTCAGTACTTC.